What follows is one T cell receptor (beta chain) and its context. The same CDR3 also results from other DNA sequences found in this sample. The data originate from a study of blood T cell repertoires in COVID-19. Source study methods: Estimation of nucleated cell counts was performed using reference gene primer amplification. Sequenced by immunoSEQ multiplex PCR; TCRdb stores in-frame clones only, minus some. The V and J calls and clone size are taken from that table; D and trimming were inferred from the DNA. This sample carries 200,000 or so clones, roughly 90% of them seen once, and the ten largest clones take 0.7% to 0.85%. Germline loops: CDR1 SGHDT, CDR2 YYEEEE. V dropped 4 bases and J dropped 7; count of bases not matched to a gene: 6. The CDR3 is made up of 14 amino acids.

Input material: peripheral blood. The chain employs TRBV5-6 and TRBJ1-5, with TRBD1 matching 9 bases. This clonotype originated in a woman in her sixties or seventies with acute or convalescent COVID-19. Here the CDR3 reads CASSLGQGGQPQHF. In DNA, the CDR3 is TGTGCCAGCAGCCTGGGACAGGGTGGGCAGCCCCAGCATTTT.